These 20 T cell receptor beta chains share one sample of origin, sequenced in a study of cytomegalovirus exposure and HLA in healthy donors. The PCR contained 60 Vbeta and 13 Jbeta primers. Libraries were prepared by immunoSEQ multiplex PCR; TCRdb keeps only in-frame clonotypes and omits some of them. Among about 190,000 clones listed, 10% to 15% were seen once. Input material: PBMCs. Receptor source: a man aged 50-60 years in good health and CMV-seropositive.

This rearrangement joins TRBV5-1 to TRBJ1-4; 10 positions match TRBD1. The V segment lost 3 bases and the J segment 1 base; nucleotides outside the gene matches: 3. This CDR3 contains 16 residues. Looked up from germline, CDR1 is SGHRS and CDR2 is YFSETQ. CDR3 coding DNA: TGCGCCAGCAGCTCGGGGACAGGGGTAACTAATGAAAAACTGTTTTTT. As protein: CASSSGTGVTNEKLFF.

The chain joins TRBV5-1 to TRBJ1-1, with 9 bases that match TRBD1. Germline loops: CDR1 SGHRS, CDR2 YFSETQ. The CDR3 is 16 residues long. V lost 8 bases and J lost 4; bases outside the gene matches: 15. Here the CDR3 reads CASTPGRDREGTEAFF. In DNA form, the CDR3 reads TGCGCCAGTACCCCCGGGAGGGACAGGGAGGGCACTGAAGCTTTCTTT. The whole variable domain, remainder taken from reference TRBV5-1 and TRBJ1-1, is KAGVTQTPRYLIKTRGQQVTLSCSPISGHRSVSWYQQTPGQGLQFLFEYFSETQRNKGNFPGRFSGRQFSNSRSEMNVSTLELGDSALYLCASTPGRDREGTEAFFGQGTRLTVV.

This clone was counted a few times. V usage is TRBV4-1 and J usage is TRBJ1-6; 7 bases match TRBD1. Germline trimming cut 6 bases from V and 5 bases from J; bases unmatched to any gene: 4. Germline V gene data show CDR1 as MGHRA and CDR2 as YSYEKL. CDR3 size: 14 residues. CDR3 in DNA: TGCGCCAGCAGTCGACAGGGAAATAATTCACCCCTCCACTTT. Amino acids: CASSRQGNNSPLHF.

This clone was seen a handful of times. V gene TRBV4-1 combines with J gene TRBJ1-4; 11 bases are a match to TRBD1. V lost 0 bases and J lost 7; bases outside the gene matches: 7. CDR1 MGHRA and CDR2 YSYEKL come from the germline V gene. This CDR3 is 17 amino acids long. CDR3 DNA sequence: TGCGCCAGCAGCCAAGATGCAAAGGGGACAGGGGGTGAAAAACTGTTTTTT. It specifies CASSQDAKGTGGEKLFF.

The chain recombines TRBV14 with TRBJ1-1, with TRBD1 identical over 8 bases. Germline loops: CDR1 SGHDN, CDR2 FVKESK. With 3 bases clipped from V and 2 bases from J, the junction kept 8 bases outside the gene matches. The CDR3 consists of 16 residues. In nucleotides, the CDR3 is TGTGCCAGCAGCCACAGGGGGCTTTTGAGCAACACTGAAGCTTTCTTT. Translated: CASSHRGLLSNTEAFF.

The rearrangement uses TRBV5-6 and TRBJ2-7; D perhaps matches TRBD1 (6 bases). Germline CDR1 SGHDT, CDR2 YYEEEE. V dropped 4 bases and J dropped 0 bases, with 11 bases sitting between them. This CDR3 comprises 14 residues. In DNA form, the CDR3 reads TGTGCCAGCAGCCCACAGGGTAGCTCCTACGAGCAGTACTTC. Translated, it gives CASSPQGSSYEQYF. The whole variable domain, remainder taken from reference TRBV5-6 and TRBJ2-7, is DAGVTQSPTHLIKTRGQQVTLRCSPKSGHDTVSWYQQALGQGPQFIFQYYEEEERQRGNFPDRFSGHQFPNYSSELNVNALLLGDSALYLCASSPQGSSYEQYFGPGTRLTVT.

This clone was seen more than once but under ten times. The chain has TRBV25-1 and TRBJ1-1; D not certain. The CDR3 length is 13 residues. V gave up 5 bases and J gave up 2 bases, with 9 bases separating them. Germline loops: CDR1 MGHDK, CDR2 SYGVNS. CDR3 in amino acids: CASSPRLNTEAFF. The DNA of the CDR3 is TGTGCCAGCAGTCCCCGGTTAAACACTGAAGCTTTCTTT.

The chain has TRBV21-1 and TRBJ2-1; the table's TRBD1 call for D was not verified on the DNA. TRBV21-1 is an annotated pseudogene. This CDR3 comprises 15 residues. The CDR3 here is CASSKDRAGAYEQFF. As DNA, the CDR3 is TGTGCCAGCAGCAAAGATCGGGCAGGGGCTTATGAGCAGTTCTTC.

The chain uses TRBV11-3 and TRBJ1-2; 9 nucleotides match TRBD1. CDR1 and CDR2 (germline): SGHNT, YENEEA. The CDR3 runs to 15 residues. J lost 6 bases, V lost 5 bases, and 10 bases had no gene match. The CDR3 loop is CASSRRGTGIDGYTF. The CDR3 coding sequence is TGTGCCAGCAGCAGAAGGGGGACAGGGATTGATGGCTACACCTTC.

V gene TRBV28 combines with J gene TRBJ1-1; D possibly corresponds to TRBD1 (6 bases). Germline V gene data show CDR1 as MDHEN and CDR2 as SYDVKM. The CDR3 extends over 12 amino acids. Between the trimmed V and J ends, which lost 7 bases and 8 bases, there was a span of 14 bases. CDR3: CASITFGTEAFF. The CDR3 coding sequence is TGTGCCAGCATAACATTTGGGACAGAAGCTTTCTTT.

This clone was seen more than once but under ten times. The rearrangement joins TRBV4-3 to TRBJ2-3; TRBD1 matches 9 bases. From germline, CDR1 is LGHNA and CDR2 YSLEER. CDR3 length equals 16 residues. V shed 8 bases and J 4 bases; nucleotides not matched to a gene: 13. The CDR3 protein is CASGKLTGQGSDTQYF. DNA for the CDR3: TGCGCCAGCGGGAAACTCACGGGACAGGGTTCAGATACGCAGTATTTT.

A few counts support this clone. This chain links TRBV7-2 with TRBJ1-5; D unclear. Germline CDR1 is SGHTA and CDR2 is FQGNSA. The germline V and J ends were trimmed by 1 base and 0 bases, with 7 bases remaining between them. This CDR3 region has 15 residues. The CDR3 reads CASSLVGLSNQPQHF. CDR3 DNA sequence: TGTGCCAGCAGCTTAGTTGGCCTTAGCAATCAGCCCCAGCATTTT.

This clone has more than one count but fewer than ten. The rearrangement joins TRBV4-3 to TRBJ1-2; D not resolved. The germline CDR1 and CDR2 sequences are LGHNA and YSLEER. V was shortened by 1 base and J by 3 bases, with 15 bases between the two germline ends. The CDR3 sequence is 16 residues long. CDR3 in DNA: TGCGCCAGCAGCCAAGCGGGAGCAGTAGTAGACTATGGCTACACCTTC. This sequence encodes CASSQAGAVVDYGYTF.

The chain couples TRBV5-1 to TRBJ2-7, with TRBD1 matching 10 bases. The CDR3 runs to 16 residues. V trimming: 3 bases; J trimming: 0 bases; junction bases outside the gene matches: 6. Germline CDR1 SGHRS, CDR2 YFSETQ. CDR3: CASSSRTGGSSYEQYF. The CDR3 nucleotides are TGCGCCAGCAGCTCCCGGACAGGGGGTAGCTCCTACGAGCAGTACTTC. Variable domain in full (rest from reference TRBV5-1 and TRBJ2-7): KAGVTQTPRYLIKTRGQQVTLSCSPISGHRSVSWYQQTPGQGLQFLFEYFSETQRNKGNFPGRFSGRQFSNSRSEMNVSTLELGDSALYLCASSSRTGGSSYEQYFGPGTRLTVT.

The rearrangement uses TRBV7-2 and TRBJ2-2, with a possible D match to TRBD1 (5 bases). The CDR3 is made up of 16 amino acids. V lost 2 bases and J lost 2, with 12 bases in between. Germline CDR1 is SGHTA and CDR2 is FQGNSA. The CDR3, as DNA: TGTGCCAGCAGCTTACCCCGGACACCCAACACCGGGGAGCTGTTTTTT. Its translation is CASSLPRTPNTGELFF. Full variable domain (rest looked up from reference TRBV7-2 and TRBJ2-2): GAGVSQSPSNKVTEKGKDVELRCDPISGHTALYWYRQSLGQGLEFLIYFQGNSAPDKSGLPSDRFSAERTGGSVSTLTIQRTQQEDSAVYLCASSLPRTPNTGELFFGEGSRLTVL.

This CDR3 is CASRLPGRGHIGELFF. CDR3 coding DNA: TGTGCCAGCAGGCTCCCCGGCAGGGGGCATATCGGGGAGCTGTTTTTT. This chain joins TRBV7-3 and TRBJ2-2; 8 bases align to TRBD1. Germline CDR1 is SGHTA and CDR2 is FQGTGA. CDR3 size: 16 residues. V trimming: 6 bases; J trimming: 7 bases; junction bases outside the gene matches: 13.

This clone was recorded a few times. J is TRBJ2-7 and V is TRBV7-9; D remains unclear. This CDR3 contains 15 residues. CDR1 and CDR2 (germline): SEHNR, FQNEAQ (reference sequence). Trimming left V 5 bases short and J 2 bases short, with 16 bases between. The CDR3 region has the DNA TGTGCCAGCAGCCCCCTCTCCCAGGTCCCCTACGAGCAGTACGTC. Its protein is CASSPLSQVPYEQYV.

The rearrangement links TRBV7-6 to TRBJ1-1; D gene ambiguous. The V end was cut by 5 bases, the J end by 7 bases, with 14 bases between. Germline lookup yields CDR1 SGHVS and CDR2 FNYEAQ. This CDR3 contains 13 residues. The CDR3 loop reads CASSLVGGHEAFF. DNA for the CDR3: TGTGCCAGCAGCCTGGTGGGAGGGCATGAAGCTTTCTTT.

The chain carries TRBV7-8 and TRBJ2-7; D remains ambiguous. V was clipped by 2 bases and J by 6 bases, with 14 bases between them. The CDR3 is made up of 14 amino acids. Per the germline V gene, CDR1 is SGHVS and CDR2 is FQNEAQ. The CDR3 reads CASSLSLAVGEQYF. DNA of the CDR3: TGTGCCAGCAGCTTAAGCCTGGCGGTAGGCGAGCAGTACTTC. The whole variable domain, remainder taken from reference TRBV7-8 and TRBJ2-7, is GAGVSQSPRYKVAKRGQDVALRCDPISGHVSLFWYQQALGQGPEFLTYFQNEAQLDKSGLPSDRFFAERPEGSVSTLKIQRTQQEDSAVYLCASSLSLAVGEQYFGPGTRLTVT.

This clone was found a few times. The J gene is TRBJ2-7, the V gene TRBV13; D may be TRBD1 (5 bases). CDR1 PRHDT and CDR2 FYEKMQ come from the germline V gene (reference sequence). The ends were cut back, 1 base at V and 4 bases at J, with 14 bases in the middle. The CDR3 totals 15 residues. The CDR3: CASSLDDSRGYEQYF. The CDR3 DNA follows: TGTGCCAGCAGCTTAGATGACAGCCGTGGGTACGAGCAGTACTTC.